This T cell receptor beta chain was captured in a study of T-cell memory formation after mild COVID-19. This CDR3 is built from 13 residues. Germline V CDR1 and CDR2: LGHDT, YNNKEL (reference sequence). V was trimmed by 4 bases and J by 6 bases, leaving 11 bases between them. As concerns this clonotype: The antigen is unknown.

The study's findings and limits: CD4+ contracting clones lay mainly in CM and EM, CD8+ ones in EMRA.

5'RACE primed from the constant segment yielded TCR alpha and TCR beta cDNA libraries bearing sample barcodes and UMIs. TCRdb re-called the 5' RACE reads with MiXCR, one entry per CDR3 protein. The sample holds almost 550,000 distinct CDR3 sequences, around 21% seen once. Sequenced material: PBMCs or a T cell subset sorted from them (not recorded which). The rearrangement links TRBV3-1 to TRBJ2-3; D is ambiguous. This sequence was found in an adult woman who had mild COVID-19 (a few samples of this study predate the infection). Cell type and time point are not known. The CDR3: CASSRGPRDTQYF. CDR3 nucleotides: TGTGCCAGCAGCCGCGGACCCCGGGATACGCAGTATTTT.